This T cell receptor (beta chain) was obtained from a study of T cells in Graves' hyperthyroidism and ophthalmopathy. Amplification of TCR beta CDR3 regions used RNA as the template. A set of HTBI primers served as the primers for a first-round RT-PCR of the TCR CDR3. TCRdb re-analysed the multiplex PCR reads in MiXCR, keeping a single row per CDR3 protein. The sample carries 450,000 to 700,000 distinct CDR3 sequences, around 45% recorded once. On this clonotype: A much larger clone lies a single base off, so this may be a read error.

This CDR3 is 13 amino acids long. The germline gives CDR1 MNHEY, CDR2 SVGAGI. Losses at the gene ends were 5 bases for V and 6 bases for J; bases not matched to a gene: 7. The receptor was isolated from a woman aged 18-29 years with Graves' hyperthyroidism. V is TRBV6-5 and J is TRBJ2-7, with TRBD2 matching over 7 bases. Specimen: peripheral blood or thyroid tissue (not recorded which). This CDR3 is CASSPTGRSEQYF. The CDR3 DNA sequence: TGTGCCAGCAGTCCAACCGGGAGGAGCGAGCAGTACTTC.